This T cell receptor beta chain derives from a study of metastatic and nonmetastatic thyroid tumors. Germline values: CDR1 SNHLY, CDR2 FYNNEI. Trimming took 1 base from V and 5 from J, leaving 9 bases between them. The CDR3 totals 13 residues. Nobody among the patients had been given any treatment before thyroid surgery. TCRdb reprocessed the PCR reads via MiXCR. The table includes about 19,000 clones, approximately 30% detected once. This clone was detected once. This receptor was identified in a female donor with papillary thyroid cancer or a benign thyroid nodule (not recorded which). Some clones in this sample may be carry-over from other donors' samples. The sequencing input was adjacent normal tissue. The rearrangement links TRBV2 to TRBJ2-7; no definite D call. CDR3 sequence: CASSEVLQHEQYF. The CDR3 DNA reads TGTGCCAGCAGTGAAGTGCTACAGCACGAGCAGTACTTC.